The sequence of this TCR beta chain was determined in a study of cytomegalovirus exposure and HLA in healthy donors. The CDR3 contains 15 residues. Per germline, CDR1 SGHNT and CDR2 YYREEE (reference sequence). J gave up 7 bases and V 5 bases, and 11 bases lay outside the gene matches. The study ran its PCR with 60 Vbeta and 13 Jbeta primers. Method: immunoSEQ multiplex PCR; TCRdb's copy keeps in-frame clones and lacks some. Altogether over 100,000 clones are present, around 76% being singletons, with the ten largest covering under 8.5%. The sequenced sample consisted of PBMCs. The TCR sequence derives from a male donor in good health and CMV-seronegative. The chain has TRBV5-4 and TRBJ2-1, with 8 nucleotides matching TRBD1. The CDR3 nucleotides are TGTGCCAGCAGTCTAGGACAGGGTGTTGAAAATGAGCAGTTCTTC. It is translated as CASSLGQGVENEQFF.